This T cell receptor (beta chain) came from a study of shared clonotypes between healthy human individuals. As for the study in general: Plates per donor: three CD4 naive, three CD4 memory, two CD8 naive, one CD8 memory.

Remarks on this clone: Its antigen is undetermined.

When replicate PCRs were run on sorted subsets, they used 150 to 200 ng DNA, approximately 33,000 T cell genomes. The data were produced by immunoSEQ multiplex PCR, yet TCRdb's version contains in-frame clones alone and is incomplete. The sample shows about 600,000 clones, around 97% of them seen only once. Whole-study results and caveats: Since donors were few, the genetic and exposure-history diversity represented was limited.

Germline V lookup: CDR1 SEHNR, CDR2 FQNEAQ (reference sequence). Trimming pared 8 bases from V and 8 bases from J, leaving 21 bases between. The CDR3 consists of 15 residues. The sequencing sample was made of naive CD4+ T cells sorted from blood. The sample's subset: CD45RA+ positively selected. This receptor was identified in a woman under 40 in good health. This chain uses TRBV7-9 with TRBJ1-4; the D is unclear. CDR3 sequence: CASDTHSGSLEKLFF. The CDR3 DNA follows: TGTGCCAGCGATACCCACAGCGGGAGCTTAGAAAAACTGTTTTTT. Combining the CDR3 with reference TRBV7-9 and TRBJ1-4 gives the whole variable domain DTGVSQNPRHKITKRGQNVTFRCDPISEHNRLYWYRQTLGQGPEFLTYFQNEAQLEKSRLLSDRFSAERPKGSFSTLEIQRTEQGDSAMYLCASDTHSGSLEKLFFGSGTQLSVL.